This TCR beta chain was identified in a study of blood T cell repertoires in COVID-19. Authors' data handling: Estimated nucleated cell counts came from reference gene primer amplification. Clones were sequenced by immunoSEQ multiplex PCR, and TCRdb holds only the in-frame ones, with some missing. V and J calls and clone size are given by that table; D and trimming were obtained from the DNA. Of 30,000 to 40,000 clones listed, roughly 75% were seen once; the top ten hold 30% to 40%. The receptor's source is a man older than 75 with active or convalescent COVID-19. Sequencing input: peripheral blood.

CDR3 protein: CASSGQSQETQYF. The CDR3 coding sequence is TGCGCCAGCAGCGGACAGTCCCAAGAGACCCAGTACTTC. The chain recombines TRBV5-1 with TRBJ2-5; D perhaps matches TRBD1 (6 bases). CDR3 size: 13 residues. Germline CDR1 reads SGHRS; CDR2 reads YFSETQ. The V end lost 4 bases, the J end lost 1 base, and 8 bases lay between the germline ends.